This TCR beta chain was identified in a study of naive and memory T cell subsets. Four subsets defined by CD45RA and CD27 were sorted after CD3, CD4, CD8 and live/dead staining. Findings of the study overall: Over 95% of naive TCR sequences appeared only once after error correction, unlike memory subsets. Each distinct alpha or beta sequence counts as one clonotype. TCR abundance followed a power law differing between naive and memory subsets.

The beta constant-region primer was an equimolar mix of two oligonucleotides covering TRBC1 and TRBC2. From the UMI-ligation and nested PCR reads, TCRdb called clonotypes with MiXCR, one entry per CDR3 protein. The table has 140,000 to 150,000 distinct CDR3 sequences, about a sixth seen once. This clonotype was recorded at least ten times. Its antigen is undetermined. CDR3 length: 14 amino acids. Looked up from germline, CDR1 is SNHLY and CDR2 is FYNNEI. V was cut by 7 bases and J by 4 bases, with 16 bases left in between. The chain joins TRBV2 to TRBJ2-5, with a possible D match to TRBD1 (6 bases). The sequence was collected from a human donor in good health. The specimen sequenced was naive CD4+ T cells from blood. Written as DNA, the CDR3 is TGTGCCAGCACCTCTTACAGGGTAGGAGAGACCCAGTACTTC. It codes for CASTSYRVGETQYF. The variable domain in full, with the rest retrieved from reference TRBV2 and TRBJ2-5, is EPEVTQTPSHQVTQMGQEVILRCVPISNHLYFYWYRQILGQKVEFLVSFYNNEISEKSEIFDDQFSVERPDGSNFTLKIRSTKLEDSAMYFCASTSYRVGETQYFGPGTRLLVL.